This T cell receptor beta chain was captured by sequencing in a study of T cell responses to AZD1222 COVID-19 vaccine. Analysis merged second doses at about 4 or about 12 weeks. Study-level findings and limits: Mostly white British, mostly female donors; authors suggested clonal diversity may be underestimated. Repertoires were collected only later (after the peak T cell response had occurred). Targeting of unmutated variant regions was reportedly seen in nearly half of spike-specific TCRs.

Libraries were prepared by immunoSEQ multiplex PCR; TCRdb keeps only in-frame clonotypes and omits some of them. In the table there are more than 75,000 clones, 83% of which are singletons. On this clone: Antigen specificity is unknown.

The CDR3 length is 14 residues. Deletions cut 2 bases from V and 1 base from J, with 9 bases between. The germline CDR1 and CDR2 sequences are SGHNT and YYREEE (reference sequence). The sample was peripheral blood, taken 28 days after the second AZD1222 dose. The V call is TRBV5-4, the J call TRBJ1-1; D is unclear. The receptor's source is an adult who received the AZD1222 COVID-19 vaccine. The CDR3 is CASSLGRENTEAFF. The CDR3 nucleotides are TGTGCCAGCAGCTTAGGTCGGGAGAACACTGAAGCTTTCTTT. Full variable domain (rest looked up from reference TRBV5-4 and TRBJ1-1): ETGVTQSPTHLIKTRGQQVTLRCSSQSGHNTVSWYQQALGQGPQFIFQYYREEENGRGNFPPRFSGLQFPNYSSELNVNALELDDSALYLCASSLGRENTEAFFGQGTRLTVV.